This is a list of T cell receptor beta chains from one sample in a study of blood T cell repertoires in COVID-19. The repertoire was sequenced with immunoSEQ multiplex PCR; TCRdb's copy has only in-frame clones and lacks some. The sample has about 380,000 clones, roughly 85% seen once. Sequenced material: peripheral blood. The source is a woman between 18 and 30 years old with acute or convalescent COVID-19. CDR3s include the opening cysteine and the closing phenylalanine or tryptophan. D genes are given only for firm matches. Clone sizes are given selectively: once, few, many, or a class where the clone is expanded.

abundance,d_gene,len,j_gene,v_gene,CDR3aa,CDR3nt
-,TRBD2,14,TRBJ2-5,TRBV9,CASSVGSSGDPRYF,TGTGCCAGCAGCGTAGGGTCTAGCGGGGACCCCCGGTACTTC
few,-,15,TRBJ2-2,TRBV7-8,CASSPDMQNTGELFF,TGTGCCAGCAGCCCCGACATGCAGAACACCGGGGAGCTGTTTTTT
-,-,17,TRBJ2-2,TRBV9,CASSVVRASASTGELFF,TGTGCCAGCAGCGTAGTTCGAGCTAGCGCGAGCACCGGGGAGCTGTTTTTT
-,-,17,TRBJ2-6,TRBV11-2,CASSLDLVYSGANVLTF,TGTGCCAGCAGCTTAGATCTTGTATACTCTGGGGCCAACGTCCTGACTTTC
-,-,15,TRBJ1-6,TRBV4-2,CASSPGARAESPLHF,TGTGCCAGCAGCCCAGGGGCCAGGGCAGAGTCACCCCTCCACTTT
-,TRBD1,13,TRBJ1-1,TRBV12-3/TRBV12-4,CASSSQRTGEAFF,TGTGCCAGCAGTTCGCAAAGGACAGGGGAAGCTTTCTTT
-,-,14,TRBJ2-2,TRBV7-7,CASSLGGSTGELFF,TGTGCCAGCAGCTTAGGCGGATCCACCGGGGAGCTGTTTTTT
-,-,13,TRBJ2-5,TRBV13,CASSLSIEETQYF,TGTGCCAGCAGCTTGTCCATTGAAGAGACCCAGTACTTC
few,-,16,TRBJ1-1,TRBV30,CAWSPPRRGMNTEAFF,TGTGCCTGGAGTCCCCCCCGTCGGGGGATGAACACTGAAGCTTTCTTT
-,TRBD1,12,TRBJ1-2,TRBV2,CASSGTGGGYTF,TGTGCCAGCAGTGGAACAGGGGGCGGCTACACCTTC
-,-,12,TRBJ2-5,TRBV12-3/TRBV12-4,CASSFHRETQYF,TGTGCCAGCAGTTTCCACCGGGAGACCCAGTACTTC
-,-,14,TRBJ2-5,TRBV7-2,CASSLGGSQGTQYF,TGTGCCAGCAGCTTAGGTGGGAGTCAAGGGACCCAGTACTTC
few,TRBD1,15,TRBJ1-4,TRBV11-2,CASSRQGATNEKLFF,TGTGCCAGCAGCAGACAGGGAGCGACTAATGAAAAACTGTTTTTT
-,-,16,TRBJ1-3,TRBV19,CASSIGHLSSGNTIYF,TGTGCCAGTAGTATAGGACACCTGAGCTCTGGAAACACCATATATTTT
-,-,16,TRBJ1-5,TRBV6-1,CASSENYVGGNQPQHF,TGTGCCAGCAGTGAAAATTATGTTGGAGGGAATCAGCCCCAGCATTTT
-,-,16,TRBJ2-3,TRBV4-1,CASSQEVGPLPDTQYF,TGCGCCAGCAGCCAAGAAGTTGGGCCCCTTCCAGATACGCAGTATTTT
few,-,13,TRBJ2-5,TRBV29-1,CSVGQGGRETQYF,TGCAGCGTTGGACAGGGAGGTCGGGAGACCCAGTACTTC
-,TRBD2,17,TRBJ2-3,TRBV28,CASTHPPRLAGRDTQYF,TGTGCCAGCACCCACCCACCACGACTAGCGGGTAGAGATACGCAGTATTTT
-,-,15,TRBJ1-5,TRBV5-1,CASSLGEVANQPQHF,TGCGCCAGCAGCTTGGGTGAGGTCGCGAATCAGCCCCAGCATTTT
-,-,18,TRBJ2-4,TRBV12-5,CASGLVSNRVLAKNIQYF,TGTGCTAGTGGTTTGGTATCTAACAGAGTACTAGCCAAAAACATTCAGTACTTC
-,-,16,TRBJ1-3,TRBV5-1,CASSSGWGDLGNTIYF,TGCGCCAGCAGCTCCGGGTGGGGGGACTTGGGAAACACCATATATTTT
few,-,14,TRBJ1-5,TRBV7-9,CASSPRGGHQPQHF,TGTGCCAGCAGCCCTCGGGGGGGCCATCAGCCCCAGCATTTT
-,TRBD1,15,TRBJ1-6,TRBV2,CASSIRTGNNSPLHF,TGTGCCAGCAGCATTAGGACAGGAAATAATTCACCCCTCCACTTT
-,-,17,TRBJ2-6,TRBV27,CASSLFVSSSGANVLTF,TGTGCCAGCAGTTTATTTGTTTCCAGCTCTGGGGCCAACGTCCTGACTTTC
-,-,15,TRBJ1-2,TRBV11-2,CASSLERGRNYGYTF,TGTGCCAGCAGCTTAGAGCGGGGCCGTAACTATGGCTACACCTTC
once,TRBD2,17,TRBJ2-3,TRBV28,CASSPQRGGKGTDTQYF,TGTGCCAGCAGCCCCCAACGGGGGGGGAAAGGCACAGATACGCAGTATTTT